This T cell receptor (beta chain) came from a study of blood T cell repertoires in COVID-19. Study information: The United States, Italy and Spain supplied acute and convalescent COVID-19 samples.

Source study methods: How many nucleated cells were present was estimated from reference gene primer amplification. The table came from immunoSEQ multiplex PCR; TCRdb's copy has only in-frame clones and leaves some out. The DNA gave D and trimming, while V, J and clone size come from that table. The sample carries 200,000 or so clones, around three quarters recorded once. The CDR3 extends over 14 amino acids. With 10 bases clipped from V and 1 base from J, the junction kept 5 bases outside the gene matches. The V gene's germline CDR1 is MNHEY and CDR2 SVGAGI. This chain joins TRBV6-5 and TRBJ2-3; 10 nucleotides align to TRBD2. The sequenced sample consisted of peripheral blood. The source is a man aged 60 to 75 with active or convalescent COVID-19. CDR3 sequence reads: CATKGTSGTDTQYF. The DNA of the CDR3 is TGTGCCACCAAAGGGACTAGCGGCACAGATACGCAGTATTTT.